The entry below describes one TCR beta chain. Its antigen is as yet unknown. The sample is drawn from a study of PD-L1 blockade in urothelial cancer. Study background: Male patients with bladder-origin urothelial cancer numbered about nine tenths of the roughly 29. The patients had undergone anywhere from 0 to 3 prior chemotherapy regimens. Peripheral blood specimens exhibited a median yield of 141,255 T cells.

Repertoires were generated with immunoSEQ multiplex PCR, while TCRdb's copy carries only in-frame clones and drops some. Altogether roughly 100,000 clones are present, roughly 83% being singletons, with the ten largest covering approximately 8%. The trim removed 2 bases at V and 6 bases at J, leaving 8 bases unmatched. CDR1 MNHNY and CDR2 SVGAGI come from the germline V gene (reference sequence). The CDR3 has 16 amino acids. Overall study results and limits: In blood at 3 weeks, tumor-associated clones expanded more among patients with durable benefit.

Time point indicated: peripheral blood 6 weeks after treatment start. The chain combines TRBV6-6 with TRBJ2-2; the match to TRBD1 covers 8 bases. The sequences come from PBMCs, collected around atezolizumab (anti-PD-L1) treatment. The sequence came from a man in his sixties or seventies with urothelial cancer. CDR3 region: CASSYGGRGHPGELFF. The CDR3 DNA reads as TGTGCCAGCAGTTACGGTGGCAGGGGGCATCCCGGGGAGCTGTTTTTT.